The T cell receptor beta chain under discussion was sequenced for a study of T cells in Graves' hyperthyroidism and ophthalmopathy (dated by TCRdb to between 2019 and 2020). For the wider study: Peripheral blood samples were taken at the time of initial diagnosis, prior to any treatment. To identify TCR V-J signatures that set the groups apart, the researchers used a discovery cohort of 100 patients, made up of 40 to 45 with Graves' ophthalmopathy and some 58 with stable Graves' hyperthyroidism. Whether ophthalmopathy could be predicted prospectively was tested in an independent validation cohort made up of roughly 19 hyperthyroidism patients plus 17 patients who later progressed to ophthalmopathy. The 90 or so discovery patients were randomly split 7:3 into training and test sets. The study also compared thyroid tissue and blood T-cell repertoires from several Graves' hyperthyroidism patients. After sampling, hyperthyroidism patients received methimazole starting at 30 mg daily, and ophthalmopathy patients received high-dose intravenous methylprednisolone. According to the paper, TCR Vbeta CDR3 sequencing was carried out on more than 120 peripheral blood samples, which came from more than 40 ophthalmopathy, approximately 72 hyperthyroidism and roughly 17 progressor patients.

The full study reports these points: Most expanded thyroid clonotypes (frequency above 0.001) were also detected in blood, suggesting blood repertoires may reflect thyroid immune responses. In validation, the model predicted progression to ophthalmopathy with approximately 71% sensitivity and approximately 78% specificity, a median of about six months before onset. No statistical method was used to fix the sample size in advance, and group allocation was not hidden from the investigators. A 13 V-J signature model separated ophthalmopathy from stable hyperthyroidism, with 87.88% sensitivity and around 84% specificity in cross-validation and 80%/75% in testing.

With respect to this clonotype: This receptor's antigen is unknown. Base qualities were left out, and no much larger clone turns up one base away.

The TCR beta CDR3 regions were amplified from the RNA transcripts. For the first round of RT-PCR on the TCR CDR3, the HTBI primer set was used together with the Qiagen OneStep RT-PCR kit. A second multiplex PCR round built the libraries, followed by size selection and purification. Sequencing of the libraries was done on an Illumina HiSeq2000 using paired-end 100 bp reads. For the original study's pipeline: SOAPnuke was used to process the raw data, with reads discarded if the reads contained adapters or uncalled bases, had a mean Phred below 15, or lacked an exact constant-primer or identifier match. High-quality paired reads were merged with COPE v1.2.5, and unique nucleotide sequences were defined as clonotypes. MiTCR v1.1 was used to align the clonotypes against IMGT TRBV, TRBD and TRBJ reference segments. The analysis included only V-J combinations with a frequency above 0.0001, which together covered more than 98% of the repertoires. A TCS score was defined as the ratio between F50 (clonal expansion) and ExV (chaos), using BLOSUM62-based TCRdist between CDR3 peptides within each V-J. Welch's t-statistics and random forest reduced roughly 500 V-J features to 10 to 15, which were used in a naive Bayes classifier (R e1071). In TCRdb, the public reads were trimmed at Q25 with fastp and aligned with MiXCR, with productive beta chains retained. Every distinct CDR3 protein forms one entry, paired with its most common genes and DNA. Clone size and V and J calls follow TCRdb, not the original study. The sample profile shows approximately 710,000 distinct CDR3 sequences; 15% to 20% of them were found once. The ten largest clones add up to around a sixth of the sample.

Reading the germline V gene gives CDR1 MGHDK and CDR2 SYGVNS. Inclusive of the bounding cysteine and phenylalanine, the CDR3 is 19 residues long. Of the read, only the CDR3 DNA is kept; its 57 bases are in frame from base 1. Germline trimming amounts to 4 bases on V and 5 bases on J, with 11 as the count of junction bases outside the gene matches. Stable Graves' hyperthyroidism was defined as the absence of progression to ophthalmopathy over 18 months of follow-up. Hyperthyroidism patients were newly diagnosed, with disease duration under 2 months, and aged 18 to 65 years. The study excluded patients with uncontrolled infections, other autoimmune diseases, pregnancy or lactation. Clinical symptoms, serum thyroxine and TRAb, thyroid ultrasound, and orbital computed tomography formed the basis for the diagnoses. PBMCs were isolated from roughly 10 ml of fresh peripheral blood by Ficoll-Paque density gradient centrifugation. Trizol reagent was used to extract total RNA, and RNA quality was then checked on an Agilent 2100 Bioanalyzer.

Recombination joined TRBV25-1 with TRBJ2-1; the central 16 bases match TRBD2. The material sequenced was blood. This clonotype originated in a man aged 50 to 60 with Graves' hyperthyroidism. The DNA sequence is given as TGTGCCAGCAGTGCACGGGGACTAGCGGGAGGGCCTTCCCACAATGAGCAGTTCTTC. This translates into CASSARGLAGGPSHNEQFF.